The rows below give T cell receptor beta chains drawn from one sample of a study of blood T cells in healthy people across ages. MiXCR, applied by TCRdb to the 5' RACE reads, yields one record per CDR3 protein. The sample shows around 700,000 distinct CDR3 sequences, about 25% of them seen only once. This same sample was also part of a study on T cells of mothers and their children.

The source material was blood. These receptors all come from a boy between 10 and 17 years old in good health. The CDR3 runs from the conserved cysteine through the conserved F or W. A D gene is named only where the DNA matches it firmly. Some rows have no size entry. The others give once, few or many, or a class for an expanded clone.

J gene	clone size	V gene	D gene	CDR3 length	CDR3 protein	CDR3 DNA
TRBJ2-7	-	TRBV25-1	TRBD2	15	CASSEDSGSAYEQYF	TGTGCCAGCAGTGAGGATAGCGGGAGTGCCTATGAGCAGTACTTC
TRBJ2-5	few	TRBV5-1	TRBD2	14	CASSGGTSGRTPFF	TGCGCCAGCAGCGGGGGGACTAGCGGGCGCACACCGTTCTTC
TRBJ2-6	few	TRBV6-4	-	17	CASSPQGLPSGANVLTF	TGTGCCAGCAGCCCCCAGGGTCTCCCCTCTGGGGCCAACGTCCTGACTTTC
TRBJ2-5	few	TRBV6-6	-	13	CASKRQYQETQYF	TGTGCCAGCAAGCGACAGTATCAAGAGACCCAGTACTTC
TRBJ2-2	-	TRBV18	-	16	CASSPGGATNTGELFF	TGTGCCAGCTCACCAGGCGGAGCAACAAACACCGGGGAGCTGTTTTTT
TRBJ2-1	few	TRBV20-1	TRBD2	15	CSAPKAASGNNEQFF	TGCAGTGCTCCCAAGGCGGCTAGCGGGAACAATGAGCAGTTCTTC
TRBJ2-1	few	TRBV29-1	TRBD2	18	CSAATQGFRLAGGGEQFF	TGCAGCGCTGCTACACAGGGGTTCCGGCTAGCGGGAGGAGGTGAGCAGTTCTTC
TRBJ2-7	-	TRBV20-1	-	13	CSASSGANREQYF	TGCAGTGCTAGTTCCGGGGCCAATCGGGAGCAGTACTTC
TRBJ1-2	few	TRBV5-1	-	15	CASSFSQGGNYGYTF	TGCGCCAGCAGCTTCTCACAGGGAGGCAACTATGGCTACACCTTC
TRBJ2-3	-	TRBV7-9	-	15	CASSLAAGEGNTQYF	TGTGCCAGCAGCTTAGCGGCAGGGGAAGGAAATACGCAGTATTTT
TRBJ2-3	-	TRBV7-2	-	17	CASSLALVGTASDTQYF	TGTGCCAGCAGCTTAGCGCTTGTCGGGACGGCCTCAGATACGCAGTATTTT
TRBJ1-2	-	TRBV7-2	-	14	CASSLGVAFYGYTF	TGTGCCAGCAGCTTAGGGGTGGCGTTTTATGGCTACACCTTC
TRBJ1-6	-	TRBV4-3	TRBD1	15	CASSRATGRNSPLHF	TGCGCCAGCAGCCGGGCGACAGGGCGTAATTCACCCCTCCACTTT
TRBJ1-2	-	TRBV9	-	13	CASSVGRNYGCTF	TGTGCCAGCAGCGTAGGGAGGAACTATGGCTGCACCTTC
TRBJ2-5	few	TRBV3-1	TRBD2	15	CASSQEPSGGETQYF	TGTGCCAGCAGCCAAGAGCCTAGCGGGGGGGAGACCCAGTACTTC
TRBJ2-5	few	TRBV4-2	TRBD2	15	CASSQGLAEQETQYF	TGTGCCAGCAGTCAAGGACTAGCGGAACAAGAGACCCAGTACTTC
TRBJ1-2	few	TRBV2	-	15	CASSRPGTSNYGYTF	TGTGCCAGCAGTCGTCCCGGGACCTCTAACTATGGCTACACCTTC
TRBJ2-1	-	TRBV20-1	TRBD2	16	CSASVRAGGLDNEQFF	TGCAGTGCTAGCGTGCGGGCGGGGGGGCTCGACAATGAGCAGTTCTTC
TRBJ2-2	-	TRBV24-1	-	12	CATSRWAGELFF	TGTGCCACCAGCCGGTGGGCCGGGGAGCTGTTTTTT
TRBJ1-5	-	TRBV9	TRBD1	15	CASSVDGTVNQPQHF	TGTGCCAGCAGCGTAGACGGGACAGTTAATCAGCCCCAGCATTTT
TRBJ2-5	few	TRBV29-1	-	13	CSVALGVQETQYF	TGCAGCGTTGCTCTAGGGGTGCAAGAGACCCAGTACTTC
TRBJ2-1	-	TRBV29-1	-	13	CSVDRGDYNEQFF	TGCAGCGTTGATAGGGGCGATTACAATGAGCAGTTCTTC
TRBJ2-1	few	TRBV5-1	TRBD2	15	CASSLIRGDYNEQFF	TGCGCCAGCAGCCTGATCCGGGGGGACTACAATGAGCAGTTCTTC
TRBJ2-1	few	TRBV7-8	-	11	CASSSNAEQFF	TGTGCCAGCAGCTCGAATGCTGAGCAGTTCTTC
TRBJ1-4	-	TRBV18	-	12	CASSPDRTKLFF	TGTGCCAGCTCTCCGGACCGGACCAAACTGTTTTTT
TRBJ2-7	few	TRBV27	-	14	CASSLFPHSYEQYF	TGTGCCAGCAGTTTATTTCCGCATTCCTACGAGCAGTACTTC
TRBJ2-1	-	TRBV9	TRBD2	14	CASSVGGSGGWEFF	TGTGCCAGCAGCGTAGGTGGTAGCGGGGGCTGGGAGTTCTTC